This T cell receptor beta chain was sequenced for a study of T-cell reconstitution after alpha-beta-depleted transplantation in children. Study observations and caveats: At the one-year point after transplant, T-cell counts and TCRbeta diversity were found to come mostly from T cells that had been newly produced. Recipient T cells and thymic progenitors that survived gave rise to the high TCRbeta diversity observed at day 60 in some patients. Reportedly, roughly two months post-transplant, alpha-beta T cells arose from several hundred expanded graft clones.

Construction of the TCRbeta library involved unique molecular identifiers. MiXCR, run by TCRdb on the PCR reads, gives a single entry per CDR3 protein. The table lists about 130,000 distinct CDR3 sequences, 8% to 10% of them singletons. This clonotype was counted between two and nine times. What it binds is not known. CDR3 length equals 13 residues. The trim removed 6 bases at V and 2 bases at J, leaving 2 bases unmatched. From germline, CDR1 is MNHNS and CDR2 SASEGT. The rearrangement joins TRBV6-1 to TRBJ2-5, with 8 bases identical to TRBD1. The receptor's source is a girl under three years old who had a stem cell transplant for combined immunodeficiency, so the T cells may come from the graft donor. Sequencing was performed on PBMCs, mostly from graft donor cells, taken 180 days after TCRalphabeta/CD19-depleted stem cell transplant. CDR3 coding DNA: TGTGCCAGCAGCAGGACAGGGCAAGAGACCCAGTACTTC. Protein: CASSRTGQETQYF.